This T cell receptor beta chain was profiled in a study of T-cell reconstitution after alpha-beta-depleted transplantation in children. Overall study results and limits: There were some patients whose high TCRbeta diversity at day 60 came from surviving recipient T cells and thymic progenitors. Two months or so post-transplant, alpha-beta T cells reportedly derived from several hundred expanded graft clones. Newly made T cells mostly supplied T-cell counts and diversity one year after transplant.

The CDR3 consists of 13 residues. Trimming shortened V by 6 bases and J by 7 bases, and 15 bases separated the two germline ends. Ten or more counts support this clonotype. The antigen remains unidentified. Unique molecular identifiers were used to barcode this TCRbeta library. TCRdb redid the calling of the PCR reads with MiXCR, one entry per CDR3 protein. The repertoire holds 300,000 to 350,000 distinct CDR3 sequences, with around 15% as singletons. This specimen was PBMCs, mostly from graft donor cells, taken 360 days after TCRalphabeta/CD19-depleted stem cell transplant. The receptor was derived from a male patient aged 2-15 years who had a stem cell transplant for acute lymphoblastic leukemia, so the T cells may come from the graft donor. The rearrangement joins TRBV12-3 or TRBV12-4 to TRBJ1-2; D gene unclear. Written as DNA, the CDR3 is TGTGCCAGCAGCCCCGCCGGCCTGGGTGGCTACACCTTC. As protein: CASSPAGLGGYTF.